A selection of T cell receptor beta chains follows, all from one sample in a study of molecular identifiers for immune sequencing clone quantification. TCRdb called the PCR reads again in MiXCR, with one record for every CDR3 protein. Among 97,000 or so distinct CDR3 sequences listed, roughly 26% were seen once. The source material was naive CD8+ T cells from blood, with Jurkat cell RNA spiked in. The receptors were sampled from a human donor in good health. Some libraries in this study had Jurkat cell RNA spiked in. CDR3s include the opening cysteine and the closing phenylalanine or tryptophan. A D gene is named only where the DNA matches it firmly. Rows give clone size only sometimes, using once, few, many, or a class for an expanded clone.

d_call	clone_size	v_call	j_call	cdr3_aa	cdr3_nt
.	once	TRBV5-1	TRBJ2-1	CARSSGAPYNAPFF	TGCGCCCGCAGCTCGGGGGCCCCCTACAATGCGCCGTTCTTC
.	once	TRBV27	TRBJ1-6	CASSFTGPGSPLHF	TGTGCCAGCAGTTTCACCGGGCCTGGATCACCCCTCCACTTT
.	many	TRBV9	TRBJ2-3	CASSPGGGPDTQYF	TGTGCCAGCTCCCCTGGGGGTGGGCCAGATACGCAGTATTTT
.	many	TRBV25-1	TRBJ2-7	CASRDRGSYEQYF	TGTGCCAGCAGAGACAGAGGCTCCTACGAGCAGTACTTC
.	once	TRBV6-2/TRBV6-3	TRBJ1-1	CANSYSAGPKAFF	TGTGCCAACAGTTACTCAGCAGGACCTAAAGCTTTCTTT
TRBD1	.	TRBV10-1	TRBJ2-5	CASSETTGGRETQYF	TGCGCCAGCAGTGAGACAACAGGGGGCCGAGAGACCCAGTACTTC
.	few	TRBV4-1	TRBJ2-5	CASSKHPLGGGEETQYF	TGCGCCAGCAGCAAACACCCCCTCGGGGGTGGGGAAGAGACCCAGTACTTC
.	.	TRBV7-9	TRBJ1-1	CARRFAGGGGVTEAFF	TGTGCCCGCCGCTTCGCGGGGGGGGGCGGTGTCACTGAAGCTTTCTTT
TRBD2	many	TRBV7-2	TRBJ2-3	CASSFWASGSTDTQYF	TGTGCCAGCAGCTTTTGGGCTAGCGGTTCCACAGATACGCAGTATTTT
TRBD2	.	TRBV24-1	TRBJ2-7	CATTRLAGESSYEQYF	TGTGCCACCACGCGACTAGCGGGCGAAAGCTCCTACGAGCAGTACTTC
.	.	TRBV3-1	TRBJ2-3	CASSQDPAASTDTQYF	TGTGCCAGCAGCCAAGATCCCGCAGCTAGCACAGATACGCAGTATTTT
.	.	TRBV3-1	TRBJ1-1	CASSQRTANTEAFF	TGTGCCAGCAGCCAGCGGACAGCGAACACTGAAGCTTTCTTT
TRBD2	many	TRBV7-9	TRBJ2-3	CASSLGLAVPTDTQYF	TGTGCCAGCAGCCTGGGACTAGCGGTACCCACAGATACGCAGTATTTT
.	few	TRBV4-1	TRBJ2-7	CASSPVGPGPYEQYF	TGCGCCAGCAGTCCAGTAGGGCCAGGACCCTACGAGCAGTACTTC
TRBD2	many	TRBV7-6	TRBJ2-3	CASSKASGGAWDTQYF	TGTGCCAGCAGCAAAGCTAGCGGGGGGGCTTGGGATACGCAGTATTTT
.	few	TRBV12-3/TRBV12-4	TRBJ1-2	CASSLGQRYGYTF	TGTGCCAGCAGTTTAGGGCAGCGCTATGGCTACACCTTC